Reported below is one TCR beta chain. Its antigen is not known. The V end was cut by 6 bases, the J end by 3 bases, with 12 bases between. Germline assignment: CDR1 MNHEY and CDR2 SMNVEV (reference sequence). There are 13 residues in the CDR3. Time point reported: cycle 4 day 1 (C4D1), after 5 to 7 weeks of nivolumab. Exposure to brentuximab vedotin varied, and each patient had relapsed following autologous stem cell transplantation. The record originates from a study of PD-1 blockade in classical Hodgkin lymphoma. Broader study findings: Diversity similar to that of newly diagnosed patients was seen at baseline in complete responders. Sources of repertoire differences remain undefined, possibly disease activity or prior therapy. A reduction in baseline TCR diversity was reportedly seen in newly diagnosed patients relative to healthy donors.

The repertoire was sequenced with immunoSEQ multiplex PCR; TCRdb's copy has only in-frame clones and lacks some. The repertoire holds about 94,000 clones, with roughly 91% as singletons. The source is a human donor with classical Hodgkin lymphoma. The starting material was peripheral blood mononuclear cells (PBMCs), obtained before the fourth cycle of nivolumab. The gene calls are TRBV27 and TRBJ2-7, with D unclear. In nucleotides, the CDR3 is TGTGCCAGCAGCAAGGGTGCAAGCTACGAGCAGTACTTC. Translation gives CASSKGASYEQYF.